A single sample gave rise to the 18 T cell receptor beta chains below, sequenced in a study of cytomegalovirus exposure and HLA in healthy donors. Clones were sequenced by immunoSEQ multiplex PCR, and TCRdb holds only the in-frame ones, with some missing. The sample comprises roughly 180,000 clones, approximately 84% of which are singletons, and more than 6.5% rests with the top ten. Specimen: PBMCs. The receptors shown here come from a man aged 18 to 30 in good health and CMV-seropositive.

The chain combines TRBV25-1 with TRBJ2-1, with 10 bases that match TRBD2. The CDR3 consists of 14 residues. CDR1 and CDR2 (germline): MGHDK, SYGVNS. J lost 7 bases, V lost 9 bases, and 9 bases had no gene match. The CDR3 coding sequence is TGTGCCAGTCTAAGCGGGAGGGCCGGAAATGAGCAGTTCTTC. Its protein is CASLSGRAGNEQFF.

This clone has only a few counts. J is TRBJ2-7 and V is TRBV28, with 9 bases fitting TRBD2. CDR3 length equals 17 residues. V dropped 5 bases and J dropped 6; count of bases not matched to a gene: 17. CDR1 is MDHEN and CDR2 is SYDVKM in the germline V gene. This CDR3 reads CASSPRTGRREGPEQYF. In DNA form, the CDR3 reads TGTGCCAGCAGTCCCCGAACAGGGCGGCGGGAGGGCCCCGAGCAGTACTTC.

The rearrangement links TRBV9 to TRBJ2-2, with D possibly matching TRBD2 (5 bases). The germline V gene has CDR1 SGDLS and CDR2 YYNGEE. There are 16 residues in the CDR3. V lost 0 bases and J lost 4, with 13 bases in between. CDR3 DNA sequence: TGTGCCAGCAGCGTAGGGGTGGCCCGGGGCACCGGGGAGCTGTTTTTT. It is translated as CASSVGVARGTGELFF.

V usage is TRBV10-3 and J usage is TRBJ2-7; 7 nucleotides line up with TRBD1. V was clipped by 10 bases and J by 7 bases; unmatched bases: 10. In germline, CDR1 is ENHRY, CDR2 SYGVKD. The CDR3 has 12 amino acids. For the CDR3, the DNA is TGTGCCACCTCCAAGGACAGGCATGAGCAGTACTTC. It translates to CATSKDRHEQYF.

This clone was observed once. The chain is built from TRBV5-6 and TRBJ1-2, with TRBD1 matching over 8 bases. Trimming removed 4 bases from V and 8 bases from J; junction bases left unmatched: 10. CDR1 is SGHDT and CDR2 is YYEEEE in the germline V gene. The CDR3 totals 14 residues. The CDR3 here is CASSPYRGMVGYTF. In DNA form, the CDR3 reads TGTGCCAGCAGCCCCTACAGGGGGATGGTGGGCTACACCTTC.

The chain employs TRBV28 and TRBJ1-4, with unresolved D. V was shortened by 1 base and J by 6 bases, with 12 bases between the two germline ends. The germline V gene has CDR1 MDHEN and CDR2 SYDVKM. This CDR3 spans 15 amino acids. CDR3 nucleotide sequence: TGTGCCAGCAGTTTATATGCGGGGAGGGATGAAAAACTGTTTTTT. Amino acids: CASSLYAGRDEKLFF.

This sequence joins TRBV2 and TRBJ1-3; TRBD1 is a possible D gene (6 bases). The CDR3 covers 14 residues. Trimming pared 6 bases from V and 7 bases from J, leaving 16 bases between. Germline CDR1 and CDR2: SNHLY and FYNNEI. CDR3 DNA sequence: TGTGCCAGCAGGGACCTAATTCAGGGGAACACCATATATTTT. Translation gives CASRDLIQGNTIYF.

V is TRBV27 and J is TRBJ1-1; D unclear. This CDR3 comprises 14 residues. The germline V gene has CDR1 MNHEY and CDR2 SMNVEV (reference sequence). Trimming pared 1 base from V and 4 bases from J, leaving 10 bases between. The CDR3 region has the DNA TGTGCCAGCAGTTTATACGGAGAGGGCACTGAAGCTTTCTTT. Translation gives CASSLYGEGTEAFF.

This clone has just one count. V and J are TRBV6-5 and TRBJ2-7; a possible D gene is TRBD2 (5 bases). This CDR3 comprises 14 residues. Germline V gene lookup returns CDR1 MNHEY and CDR2 SVGAGI. V was pared by 2 bases and J by 4 bases, with 12 bases between. In DNA, the CDR3 is TGTGCCAGCAGTTACAGCCTAGCCCCTTACGAGCAGTACTTC. Residues: CASSYSLAPYEQYF.

This sequence joins TRBV15 and TRBJ2-7; D is uncertain. CDR1 and CDR2 from the germline V gene are LNHNV and YYDKDF (reference sequence). Deletions cut 3 bases from V and 0 bases from J, with 15 bases between. This CDR3 has 16 amino acids. CDR3 protein: CATSRSGGGGSYEQYF. The CDR3, as DNA: TGTGCCACCAGCAGGTCTGGCGGTGGCGGCTCCTACGAGCAGTACTTC.

This clone showed up just once. The rearrangement uses TRBV4-1 and TRBJ2-7, with no clear D. This CDR3 spans 16 amino acids. The germline V and J ends were trimmed by 0 bases and 2 bases, with 14 bases remaining between them. Germline V gene lookup returns CDR1 MGHRA and CDR2 YSYEKL. The DNA of the CDR3 is TGCGCCAGCAGCCAAGATTCGACTGGAACTGCCTACGAGCAGTACTTC. This gives the protein CASSQDSTGTAYEQYF.

The chain recombines TRBV7-8 with TRBJ1-1, with a weak D call TRBD1 (5 bases). Germline CDR1 SGHVS, CDR2 FQNEAQ. V gave up 2 bases and J gave up 7 bases, with 17 bases separating them. The CDR3 is made up of 15 amino acids. The CDR3 bases are TGTGCCAGCAGCTTAAACCCAGGGCGGCAGATTGAAGCTTTCTTT. It specifies CASSLNPGRQIEAFF.

This chain connects TRBV6-1 to TRBJ2-7; tentatively, D is TRBD2 (6 bases). The germline V and J ends were trimmed by 1 base and 0 bases, with 10 bases remaining between them. CDR3 length: 15 amino acids. Germline CDR1 MNHNS, CDR2 SASEGT. CDR3 sequence: CASSEGGKSSYEQYF. CDR3 bases: TGTGCCAGCAGTGAAGGCGGGAAGAGCTCCTACGAGCAGTACTTC.

This sequence joins TRBV5-1 and TRBJ2-7; 10 nucleotides agree with TRBD1. The germline V gene has CDR1 SGHRS and CDR2 YFSETQ. The CDR3 is 14 amino acids. The V gene end was trimmed by 2 bases and the J gene end by 3 bases; junction bases not matched to a gene: 2. CDR3 nucleotides: TGCGCCAGCAGCTTCGGGACAGGGGTCTACGAGCAGTACTTC. Protein sequence: CASSFGTGVYEQYF.

The V call is TRBV28, the J call TRBJ1-5; 7 nucleotides line up with TRBD1. The CDR3 is 16 amino acids. J was trimmed by 2 bases and V by 5 bases; bases with no gene match: 9. Germline CDR1 is MDHEN and CDR2 is SYDVKM. The DNA for the CDR3 is TGTGCCAGCAGTACCGGACAGGTCTCTGGCAATCAGCCCCAGCATTTT. It translates to CASSTGQVSGNQPQHF.

The rearrangement links TRBV5-4 to TRBJ2-7; 12 bases are shared with TRBD2. The CDR3 contains 15 residues. The junction had 9 bases not matched to a gene; V was cut back by 4 bases and J by 7 bases. CDR1 is SGHNT and CDR2 is YYREEE in the germline V gene (reference sequence). In DNA form, the CDR3 reads TGTGCCAGCAGCAGAACTAGCGGGAGGAGGCAGGAGCAGTACTTC. Protein sequence: CASSRTSGRRQEQYF.

This clone came up a few times. The DNA for the CDR3 is TGTGCCAGCAGTTACGGGACTAGCGCCTACGAGCAGTACTTC. Its translation: CASSYGTSAYEQYF. V is TRBV6-5 and J is TRBJ2-7; 10 bases fit TRBD2. Germline CDR1 and CDR2: MNHEY and SVGAGI. CDR3 length: 14 residues. J was trimmed by 2 bases and V by 2 bases; bases with no gene match: 0.

The rearrangement uses TRBV5-6 and TRBJ2-7, with a weak D call TRBD2 (6 bases). In germline, CDR1 is SGHDT, CDR2 YYEEEE. Trimming took off 4 bases at V and 4 bases at J, with 18 bases between the two ends. The CDR3 has 15 amino acids. CDR3 sequence reads: CASSGGLGSRYEQYF. As DNA, the CDR3 is TGTGCCAGCAGCGGGGGGTTGGGGTCTCGGTACGAGCAGTACTTC.